A single sample gave rise to the 29 T cell receptor beta chains below, sequenced in a study of intratumoral heterogeneity in liver cancer. Sequencing was performed with immunoSEQ multiplex PCR; in TCRdb, only in-frame clones are kept and a portion is missing. Seen here are some 3,600 clones, about 47% observed once, and the top ten hold roughly 28%. Multiple geographically separated regions of the hepatocellular carcinoma nodule were sampled separately. Sequenced material: tumor tissue, taken before any cancer treatment. The receptors here all came from a man between 65 and 85 years old with hepatocellular carcinoma.

The V and J genes are TRBV4-3 and TRBJ1-6; D is unclear. Trimming took off 0 bases at V and 6 bases at J, with 9 bases between the two ends. Germline loops: CDR1 LGHNA, CDR2 YSLEER. The CDR3 loop spans 15 amino acids. This chain's CDR3 is CASSQDPRPNSPLHF. CDR3 nucleotide sequence: TGCGCCAGCAGCCAAGATCCGCGGCCTAATTCACCCCTCCACTTT.

The chain couples TRBV10-2 to TRBJ1-5; no clear D gene. Trimming left V 4 bases short and J 6 bases short, with 22 bases between. Germline V gene sequence: CDR1 WSHSY, CDR2 SAAADI. The CDR3 consists of 17 residues. DNA of the CDR3: TGCGCCAGCAGTGGAGAGGTAGGGCGTCCATCTCGTCAGCCCCAGCATTTT. Protein product: CASSGEVGRPSRQPQHF.

There are a few counts of this clone. The CDR3 DNA reads as TGTGCCAGCAGTTTTGACTATGGCTACACCTTC. This translates into CASSFDYGYTF. V is TRBV12-3 or TRBV12-4 and J is TRBJ1-2; D remains ambiguous. The CDR3 runs to 11 residues. Trimming shortened V by 3 bases and J by 3 bases, and 2 bases separated the two germline ends.

The CDR3 nucleotides are TGTGCCAGCAGTCCCAACAGGGCACTCGGGGAGCTGTTTTTT. This gives the protein CASSPNRALGELFF. The rearrangement uses TRBV28 and TRBJ2-2, with D tentatively TRBD1 (6 bases). The CDR3 runs to 14 residues. Trimming pared 5 bases from V and 7 bases from J, leaving 14 bases between. Germline V lookup: CDR1 MDHEN, CDR2 SYDVKM. Supplemented by reference TRBV28 and TRBJ2-2, the full variable domain reads DVKVTQSSRYLVKRTGEKVFLECVQDMDHENMFWYRQDPGLGLRLIYFSYDVKMKEKGDIPEGYSVSREKKERFSLILESASTNQTSMYLCASSPNRALGELFFGEGSRLTVL.

V is TRBV19 and J is TRBJ1-5, with TRBD1 as a possible D gene (6 bases). The germline V gene has CDR1 LNHDA and CDR2 SQIVND (reference sequence). This CDR3 has 12 amino acids. V was pared by 7 bases and J by 4 bases, with 8 bases between. The CDR3 protein is CASTQGNQPQHF. Written as DNA, the CDR3 is TGTGCCAGTACGCAGGGGAATCAGCCCCAGCATTTT.

This chain joins TRBV27 and TRBJ1-2, with D unresolved. CDR1 and CDR2 (germline): MNHEY, SMNVEV (reference sequence). CDR3 length: 13 amino acids. V lost 1 base, J lost 3 bases, and 6 bases lay in between. As DNA, the CDR3 is TGTGCCAGCAGTTTATATATCCACTATGGCTACACCTTC. It codes for CASSLYIHYGYTF.

This clone is medium-sized by share. The chain combines TRBV6-1 with TRBJ1-3, with 7 bases matching TRBD1. The CDR3 has 15 amino acids. The germline V gene has CDR1 MNHNS and CDR2 SASEGT. The V and J ends lost 3 bases and 0 bases, in that order; junction bases with no gene match: 2. The CDR3: CASSEDRSSGNTIYF. The CDR3 DNA sequence: TGTGCCAGCAGTGAGGACAGGAGCTCTGGAAACACCATATATTTT.

The sample holds a few counts of this clone. J is TRBJ2-3 and V is TRBV7-9; D is perhaps TRBD2 (6 bases). The V gene's germline CDR1 is SEHNR and CDR2 FQNEAQ (reference sequence). The V and J ends lost 1 base and 5 bases respectively, with 13 bases between them. The CDR3 contains 15 residues. In DNA form, the CDR3 reads TGTGCCAGCAGCTTAGGGGCGGGACCCATAGATACGCAGTATTTT. Translating gives CASSLGAGPIDTQYF.

This clone has only a few counts. The V call is TRBV6-5, the J call TRBJ1-5; no reliable D call. CDR3 length: 13 amino acids. The V end lost 6 bases, the J end lost 1 base, and 7 bases lay between the germline ends. Germline V gene data show CDR1 as MNHEY and CDR2 as SVGAGI. The CDR3 DNA sequence: TGTGCCAGCAGCCTGGGGAGCAATCAGCCCCAGCATTTT. Residues: CASSLGSNQPQHF.

This clone is classed as medium-sized. The CDR3 loop reads CASSRVAWSRNQPQHF. Here the CDR3 DNA reads TGTGCCAGCAGCCGGGTCGCGTGGTCTCGCAATCAGCCCCAGCATTTT. V usage is TRBV5-8 and J usage is TRBJ1-5; D gene ambiguous. The germline V and J ends were trimmed by 4 bases and 2 bases, with 16 bases remaining between them. Per germline, CDR1 SGHTS and CDR2 YDEGEE. The CDR3 loop spans 16 amino acids.

This clone came up a few times. CDR3 amino acids: CASSAPDSPNYGYTF. In DNA, the CDR3 is TGTGCCAGCAGCGCACCGGACAGCCCAAACTATGGCTACACCTTC. The chain carries TRBV7-6 and TRBJ1-2, with TRBD1 as a possible D gene (6 bases). This CDR3 spans 15 amino acids. Trimming left V 5 bases short and J 2 bases short, with 15 bases between. Germline CDR1 and CDR2: SGHVS and FNYEAQ.

This clone was detected only once. The same CDR3 is also encoded by other DNA sequences in this sample. J is TRBJ2-2 and V is TRBV3-1 (or the pseudogene TRBV3-2), with D hard to call. Trimming stripped 4 bases from V and 1 base from J, with 7 bases between. CDR3 length: 14 amino acids. CDR1 is LGHDT, CDR2 YNNKEL, per germline (reference sequence). In nucleotides, the CDR3 is TGTGCCAGCAGCCCCCTCTTGAACACCGGGGAGCTGTTTTTT. It translates to CASSPLLNTGELFF.

This rearrangement joins TRBV6-5 to TRBJ1-4, with 7 bases lining up with TRBD1. The CDR3 totals 15 residues. V lost 4 bases and J lost 3; bases outside the gene matches: 5. Germline CDR1 is MNHEY and CDR2 is SVGAGI. In DNA, the CDR3 is TGTGCCAGCAGTTTTGGGACAGCTTCTAATGAAAAACTGTTTTTT. This encodes CASSFGTASNEKLFF.

The CDR3 sequence: CSVPQGETQYF. DNA for the CDR3: TGCAGCGTTCCACAGGGGGAGACCCAGTACTTC. V and J are TRBV29-1 and TRBJ2-5, with 7 bases aligning to TRBD1. J was trimmed by 5 bases and V by 5 bases; bases with no gene match: 2. CDR3 length equals 11 residues. CDR1 SQVTM and CDR2 ANQGSEA come from the germline V gene.

The chain carries TRBV6-1 and TRBJ2-7; D remains unclear. Germline V lookup: CDR1 MNHNS, CDR2 SASEGT. Trimming cost V 3 bases and J 1 base, with 10 bases left between them. The CDR3 consists of 14 residues. The CDR3: CASSELSGSYEQYV. In DNA, the CDR3 is TGTGCCAGCAGTGAGCTCAGTGGGTCCTACGAGCAGTACGTC.

This clone is categorized as medium-sized. J is TRBJ2-5 and V is TRBV9; no reliable D call. V lost 0 bases and J lost 2, with 11 bases in between. Germline V gene data show CDR1 as SGDLS and CDR2 as YYNGEE. This CDR3 has 15 residues. The CDR3 DNA is TGTGCCAGCAGCGTAGTAGGAGCTCCGCAAGAGACCCAGTACTTC. Amino acid sequence: CASSVVGAPQETQYF. The variable domain in full, completed from reference TRBV9 and TRBJ2-5, reads DSGVTQTPKHLITATGQRVTLRCSPRSGDLSVYWYQQSLDQGLQFLIQYYNGEERAKGNILERFSAQQFPDLHSELNLSSLELGDSALYFCASSVVGAPQETQYFGPGTRLLVL.

This chain joins TRBV12-3 or TRBV12-4 and TRBJ2-2, with a possible D match to TRBD1 (6 bases). CDR3 length: 12 residues. The V end lost 6 bases, the J end lost 6 bases, and 8 bases lay between the germline ends. CDR3 sequence (DNA): TGTGCCAGCAGCACAGGGCCCGGGGAGCTGTTTTTT. Its protein product is CASSTGPGELFF.

In this sample, this clone is medium-sized (0.01 to 0.1%). The chain couples TRBV15 to TRBJ2-1; 7 bases are a match to TRBD2. There are 17 residues in the CDR3. V gave up 0 bases and J gave up 0 bases; unmatched junction bases: 5. Germline CDR1 reads LNHNV; CDR2 reads YYDKDF (reference sequence). CDR3 DNA sequence: TGTGCCACCAGCAGAGATAGAGCTAGCGGCTCCTACAATGAGCAGTTCTTC. Amino acid sequence: CATSRDRASGSYNEQFF. Using reference TRBV15 and TRBJ2-1 for the parts outside the CDR3, the full variable domain is DAMVIQNPRYQVTQFGKPVTLSCSQTLNHNVMYWYQQKSSQAPKLLFHYYDKDFNNEADTPDNFQSRRPNTSFCFLDIRSPGLGDTAMYLCATSRDRASGSYNEQFFGPGTRLTVL.

This sequence joins TRBV25-1 and TRBJ2-3; TRBD2 agrees at 11 bases. Unmatched junction bases numbered 4, after V lost 10 bases and J lost 1 base. This CDR3 region has 14 residues. CDR1 and CDR2 from the germline V gene are MGHDK and SYGVNS. The CDR3 nucleotides read TGTGCCACCGCGACTAGCGGGGGCACAGATACGCAGTATTTT. Translated, it gives CATATSGGTDTQYF. The full variable domain, in which reference TRBV25-1 and TRBJ2-3 provide the parts outside the CDR3, is EADIYQTPRYLVIGTGKKITLECSQTMGHDKMYWYQQDPGMELHLIHYSYGVNSTEKGDLSSESTVSRIRTEHFPLTLESARPSHTSQYLCATATSGGTDTQYFGPGTRLTVL.

This chain joins TRBV7-2 and TRBJ2-7; 9 bases line up with TRBD2. The J segment lost 2 bases and the V segment lost 5 bases, leaving 7 bases of the junction unmatched. The CDR3 loop spans 15 amino acids. Germline V CDR1 and CDR2: SGHTA, FQGNSA. The CDR3: CASSVASGDAYEQYF. CDR3 in DNA: TGTGCCAGCAGCGTCGCTAGCGGGGACGCCTACGAGCAGTACTTC.

This clone was picked up one time. The genes are TRBV28 and TRBJ1-5; maybe TRBD1 (5 bases). CDR3 length equals 14 residues. V was shortened by 11 bases and J by 2 bases, with 16 bases between the two germline ends. CDR1 is MDHEN and CDR2 is SYDVKM in the germline V gene. The CDR3 DNA reads TGTGCCTGCAACAGGTCGGGGGGCAATCAGCCCCAGCATTTT. It translates to CACNRSGGNQPQHF. The full variable domain, rest sourced from reference TRBV28 and TRBJ1-5, is DVKVTQSSRYLVKRTGEKVFLECVQDMDHENMFWYRQDPGLGLRLIYFSYDVKMKEKGDIPEGYSVSREKKERFSLILESASTNQTSMYLCACNRSGGNQPQHFGDGTRLSIL.

This sequence joins TRBV6-5 and TRBJ1-2; 9 nucleotides line up with TRBD1. Germline V gene sequence: CDR1 MNHEY, CDR2 SVGAGI. CDR3 length: 14 amino acids. J was trimmed by 4 bases and V by 6 bases; bases with no gene match: 6. The CDR3 DNA is TGTGCCAGCAGCCGACAGGGGGGCCGCTATGGCTACACCTTC. Translating gives CASSRQGGRYGYTF.

The V and J genes are TRBV7-6 and TRBJ1-1; 8 nucleotides line up with TRBD1. The CDR3 is 14 amino acids. CDR1 is SGHVS, CDR2 FNYEAQ, per germline. V lost 5 bases and J lost 0; bases outside the gene matches: 2. The CDR3 reads CASSLDRVNTEAFF. In nucleotides, the CDR3 is TGTGCCAGCAGCCTGGACAGGGTGAACACTGAAGCTTTCTTT.

This sequence joins TRBV6-2 or TRBV6-3 and TRBJ1-4, with no clear D. This CDR3 has 15 residues. The V gene lost 1 base and the J gene lost 8 bases, with 14 bases spanning the gap. In germline, CDR1 is MNHEY, CDR2 SVGEGT. CDR3 in DNA: TGTGCCAGCAGTTACTTCTTCGGTCCAGGAGAAAAACTGTTTTTT. Its translation is CASSYFFGPGEKLFF.

This rearrangement joins TRBV2 to TRBJ2-5, with D maybe TRBD1 (5 bases). The ends were cut back, 8 bases at V and 3 bases at J, with 16 bases in the middle. The germline gives CDR1 SNHLY, CDR2 FYNNEI. CDR3 size: 14 residues. The CDR3 sequence is CASGSVTEEETQYF. As DNA, the CDR3 is TGTGCCAGCGGCTCCGTGACAGAAGAAGAGACCCAGTACTTC. The full variable domain, rest sourced from reference TRBV2 and TRBJ2-5, is EPEVTQTPSHQVTQMGQEVILRCVPISNHLYFYWYRQILGQKVEFLVSFYNNEISEKSEIFDDQFSVERPDGSNFTLKIRSTKLEDSAMYFCASGSVTEEETQYFGPGTRLLVL.

By share, this clone ranks as large (0.1 to 1%). The V gene is TRBV28, the J gene TRBJ1-3; TRBD1 might be the D (6 bases). V lost 6 bases, J lost 0 bases, and 9 bases lay in between. In germline, CDR1 is MDHEN, CDR2 SYDVKM. The CDR3 runs 14 residues. This chain's CDR3 is CASSQGFSGNTIYF. The CDR3 bases are TGTGCCAGCAGCCAGGGGTTCTCTGGAAACACCATATATTTT.

The gene calls are TRBV24-1 and TRBJ2-1, with TRBD2 matching 7 bases. V gave up 0 bases and J gave up 7 bases; unmatched junction bases: 2. Germline-derived CDR1 and CDR2 are KGHDR and SFDVKD. The CDR3 consists of 14 residues. The CDR3, as DNA: TGTGCCACCAGTGATTTGAGGGAGGGAAATGAGCAGTTCTTC. It is translated as CATSDLREGNEQFF.

V usage is TRBV6-5 and J usage is TRBJ2-7; D not certain. The length of the CDR3 is 13 residues. V was pared by 9 bases and J by 3 bases, with 15 bases between. Germline-derived CDR1 and CDR2 are MNHEY and SVGAGI. The CDR3 is CASAQVTYYEQYV. CDR3 DNA sequence: TGTGCCAGTGCCCAGGTTACCTACTACGAGCAGTACGTC.

Relative to its sample, this clone is medium-sized. The rearrangement uses TRBV7-9 and TRBJ2-7, with 7 nucleotides matching TRBD1. Germline trimming cut 5 bases from V and 5 bases from J; bases unmatched to any gene: 3. In germline, CDR1 is SEHNR, CDR2 FQNEAQ (reference sequence). This CDR3 spans 12 amino acids. The CDR3 coding sequence is TGTGCCAGCAGCGGACAGGCGCACGAGCAGTACTTC. Translation: CASSGQAHEQYF.